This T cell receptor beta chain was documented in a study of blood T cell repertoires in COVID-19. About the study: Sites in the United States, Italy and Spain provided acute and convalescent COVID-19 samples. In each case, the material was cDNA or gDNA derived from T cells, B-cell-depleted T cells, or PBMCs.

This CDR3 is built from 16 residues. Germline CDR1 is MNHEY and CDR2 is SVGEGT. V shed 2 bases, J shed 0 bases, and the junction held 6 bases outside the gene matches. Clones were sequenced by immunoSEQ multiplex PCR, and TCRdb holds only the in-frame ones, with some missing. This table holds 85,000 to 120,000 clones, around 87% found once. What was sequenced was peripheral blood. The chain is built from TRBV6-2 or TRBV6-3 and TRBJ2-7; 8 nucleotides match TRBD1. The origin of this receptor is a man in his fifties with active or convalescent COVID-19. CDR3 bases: TGTGCCAGCAGTTACAATCTGGACAGGGCCTCCTACGAGCAGTACTTC. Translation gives CASSYNLDRASYEQYF.